The 27 T cell receptor beta chains presented below share a single source sample, sequenced in a study of blood T cell repertoires in COVID-19. Repertoires were generated with immunoSEQ multiplex PCR, while TCRdb's copy carries only in-frame clones and drops some. The profile covers 60,000 to 80,000 clones, with approximately 81% appearing a single time and about 10% taken by the ten largest. Source material: peripheral blood. The receptor set was obtained from a man aged 50-60 years with active COVID-19.

This sequence joins TRBV3-1 (or the pseudogene TRBV3-2) and TRBJ2-7, with 7 bases lining up with TRBD1. This CDR3 region has 16 residues. The germline gives CDR1 LGHDT, CDR2 YNNKEL (reference sequence). J gave up 3 bases and V 6 bases, and 14 bases lay outside the gene matches. The CDR3, as DNA: TGTGCCAGCAGTCGCAGGCCGGGACAGAGACTCTACGAGCAGTACTTC. Translated, it gives CASSRRPGQRLYEQYF.

This chain joins TRBV12-5 and TRBJ2-5; maybe TRBD2 (5 bases). Deletions cut 2 bases from V and 4 bases from J, with 14 bases between. Germline-derived CDR1 and CDR2 are LGHNT and FRNRAP. The CDR3 is 15 amino acids. CDR3 amino acids: CASGLLSGLAETQYF. Written as DNA, the CDR3 is TGTGCTAGTGGTTTGTTATCGGGGTTAGCAGAGACCCAGTACTTC.

The count of this clone is one. The chain carries TRBV18 and TRBJ2-3, with D hard to call. This CDR3 has 15 amino acids. Germline CDR1 is KGHSH and CDR2 is LQKENI. Trimming took 4 bases from V and 2 from J, leaving 13 bases between them. CDR3 nucleotides: TGTGCCAGCTCACTCTATCTCGTCCACACAGATACGCAGTATTTT. Its protein product is CASSLYLVHTDTQYF. The entire variable domain, with the rest obtained from reference TRBV18 and TRBJ2-3, is as follows: NAGVMQNPRHLVRRRGQEARLRCSPMKGHSHVYWYRQLPEEGLKFMVYLQKENIIDESGMPKERFSAEFPKEGPSILRIQQVVRGDSAAYFCASSLYLVHTDTQYFGPGTRLTVL.

This clone was seen just once. V usage is TRBV4-2 and J usage is TRBJ1-2, with D perhaps TRBD1 (5 bases). Germline assignment: CDR1 LGHNA and CDR2 YNFKEQ. This CDR3 is built from 14 residues. V lost 6 bases, J lost 4 bases, and 15 bases lay in between. The CDR3 is CASRGGWSFYGYTF. Written as DNA, the CDR3 is TGTGCCAGCAGGGGGGGGTGGTCTTTCTATGGCTACACCTTC.

The chain has TRBV7-9 and TRBJ1-2; 9 nucleotides agree with TRBD1. J was trimmed by 4 bases and V by 6 bases; bases with no gene match: 9. CDR3 length: 15 amino acids. Looked up from germline, CDR1 is SEHNR and CDR2 is FQNEAQ (reference sequence). CDR3 sequence: CASSTGTGSAYGYTF. CDR3 in DNA: TGTGCCAGCAGTACCGGGACAGGGTCGGCCTATGGCTACACCTTC.

The chain couples TRBV10-3 to TRBJ2-1; the match to TRBD2 covers 8 bases. The CDR3 length is 15 residues. Germline V gives CDR1 ENHRY, CDR2 SYGVKD. With 3 bases clipped from V and 12 bases from J, the junction kept 13 bases outside the gene matches. The CDR3 loop reads CAISDVAGNGVAQFF. In nucleotides, the CDR3 is TGTGCCATCAGTGACGTAGCGGGGAACGGGGTGGCGCAGTTCTTC.

This clone occurred once. The chain couples TRBV12-5 to TRBJ2-2; no firm D call. The CDR3 consists of 17 residues. In germline, CDR1 is LGHNT, CDR2 FRNRAP. Trimming took 3 bases from V and 2 from J, leaving 16 bases between them. The CDR3, as DNA: TGTGCTAGTGGTTTAGTCTTCGAGTCTGTAAACACCGGGGAGCTGTTTTTT. Its translation: CASGLVFESVNTGELFF. Complete variable domain (other parts from reference TRBV12-5 and TRBJ2-2): DARVTQTPRHKVTEMGQEVTMRCQPILGHNTVFWYRQTMMQGLELLAYFRNRAPLDDSGMPKDRFSAEMPDATLATLKIQPSEPRDSAVYFCASGLVFESVNTGELFFGEGSRLTVL.

V is TRBV6-5 and J is TRBJ2-7; D gene unclear. This CDR3 spans 12 amino acids. CDR1 is MNHEY and CDR2 is SVGAGI in the germline V gene. The ends were cut back, 6 bases at V and 4 bases at J, with 10 bases in the middle. Here the CDR3 DNA reads TGTGCCAGCAGCTCCACAGTGTACGAGCAGTACTTC. Its translation is CASSSTVYEQYF.

This clone was picked up a small number of times. The V and J genes are TRBV5-1 and TRBJ2-1; 13 nucleotides agree with TRBD2. The germline gives CDR1 SGHRS, CDR2 YFSETQ. This CDR3 is 15 amino acids long. Losses at the gene ends were 5 bases for V and 8 bases for J; bases not matched to a gene: 7. The CDR3 sequence: CASRSGLAGVYEQFF. Here the CDR3 DNA reads TGCGCCAGCAGATCCGGACTAGCGGGAGTCTATGAGCAGTTCTTC.

This rearrangement joins TRBV10-2 to TRBJ2-1; 9 nucleotides line up with TRBD2. Losses at the gene ends were 10 bases for V and 7 bases for J; bases not matched to a gene: 14. CDR1 is WSHSY and CDR2 is SAAADI in the germline V gene. This CDR3 contains 15 residues. The CDR3 DNA reads TGCGCCACCACCGAGGGGCTAGCGGGGATAAATGAGCAGTTCTTC. It encodes CATTEGLAGINEQFF.

This chain links TRBV29-1 with TRBJ2-2; D call uncertain. This CDR3 region has 13 residues. Trimming removed 4 bases from V and 6 bases from J, with 12 bases in between. In germline, CDR1 is SQVTM, CDR2 ANQGSEA. CDR3 amino acids: CSVGSQFPGELFF. The DNA for the CDR3 is TGCAGCGTTGGTTCTCAGTTCCCCGGGGAGCTGTTTTTT.

By share of the sample, this clone is large. The chain uses TRBV5-1 and TRBJ1-1; D unclear. The CDR3 sequence is 15 residues long. Per germline, CDR1 SGHRS and CDR2 YFSETQ. V was pared by 3 bases and J by 1 base, with 13 bases between. CDR3 DNA: TGCGCCAGCAGCTCAGTAGCGGGTAGGAACACTGAAGCTTTCTTT. Its protein is CASSSVAGRNTEAFF.

J is TRBJ2-5 and V is TRBV11-2; 10 bases fit TRBD2. J lost 5 bases, V lost 6 bases, and 12 bases had no gene match. The germline gives CDR1 SGHAT, CDR2 FQNNGV. The CDR3 contains 16 residues. The DNA for the CDR3 is TGTGCCAGCAGGGGTAGCGGGGGGCCTCTGAGGGAGACCCAGTACTTC. Translation: CASRGSGGPLRETQYF.

This chain links TRBV18 with TRBJ2-3; D unresolved. V dropped 3 bases and J dropped 0 bases, with 7 bases sitting between them. Germline V gene sequence: CDR1 KGHSH, CDR2 LQKENI. The CDR3 covers 14 residues. CDR3 protein: CASSPQTSTDTQYF. The CDR3 DNA sequence: TGTGCCAGCTCACCCCAGACTAGCACAGATACGCAGTATTTT.

This chain connects TRBV9 to TRBJ2-7; no definite D call. V gave up 0 bases and J gave up 5 bases, with 9 bases separating them. Germline V lookup: CDR1 SGDLS, CDR2 YYNGEE. This CDR3 is built from 13 residues. CDR3 sequence (DNA): TGTGCCAGCAGCGTAGGCCCGCAGGACGAGCAGTACTTC. This codes for CASSVGPQDEQYF.

The rearrangement joins TRBV19 to TRBJ2-1; 8 nucleotides agree with TRBD1. This CDR3 has 16 amino acids. V lost 4 bases to trimming and J lost 7 bases; unmatched junction nucleotides: 12. Germline V gene sequence: CDR1 LNHDA, CDR2 SQIVND (reference sequence). The DNA for the CDR3 is TGTGCCAGTAGTACCACACCGCAGGGGGCCGGGAATGAGCAGTTCTTC. The encoded protein is CASSTTPQGAGNEQFF.

This chain uses TRBV12-5 with TRBJ2-6; D is ambiguous. The germline V and J ends were trimmed by 4 bases and 1 base, with 8 bases remaining between them. Germline V gene lookup returns CDR1 LGHNT and CDR2 FRNRAP. The CDR3 sequence is 15 residues long. The CDR3 DNA reads as TGTGCTAGTGGTTCTTCAGGTTCTGGGGCCAACGTCCTGACTTTC. Translating gives CASGSSGSGANVLTF.

The J gene is TRBJ2-3, the V gene TRBV11-2; tentative D call: TRBD1 (5 bases). The V end was cut by 3 bases, the J end by 1 base, with 8 bases between. The CDR3 contains 14 residues. Germline V gene data show CDR1 as SGHAT and CDR2 as FQNNGV. The CDR3 here is CASSFTGGTDTQYF. The CDR3 bases are TGTGCCAGCAGCTTCACAGGAGGCACAGATACGCAGTATTTT.

The chain is built from TRBV11-2 and TRBJ1-2; possible D gene TRBD1, 5 bases. Germline V gene lookup returns CDR1 SGHAT and CDR2 FQNNGV. CDR3 size: 16 residues. V was shortened by 3 bases and J by 2 bases, with 16 bases between the two germline ends. DNA for the CDR3: TGTGCCAGCAGCTTGGTTCAGGGCAGGGCGAACTATGGCTACACCTTC. Its translation: CASSLVQGRANYGYTF.

V and J are TRBV7-9 and TRBJ2-7; possible D gene TRBD1, 5 bases. The CDR3 has 17 amino acids. CDR1 is SEHNR, CDR2 FQNEAQ, per germline (reference sequence). Trimming removed 5 bases at V and 0 bases at J, with 20 bases between. CDR3 coding DNA: TGTGCCAGCAGCCCGAAAGGGGATCCAACCCCCTCCTACGAGCAGTACTTC. Its translation: CASSPKGDPTPSYEQYF.

This chain uses TRBV7-2 with TRBJ2-2; a possible D gene is TRBD1 (5 bases). The CDR3 contains 14 residues. CDR1 is SGHTA and CDR2 is FQGNSA in the germline V gene. Trimming shortened V by 7 bases and J by 2 bases, and 11 bases separated the two germline ends. CDR3 DNA: TGTGCCAGCACTACACAGGCTAACACCGGGGAGCTGTTTTTT. Protein product: CASTTQANTGELFF.

This chain joins TRBV5-5 and TRBJ1-6; D ambiguous. The CDR3 is 15 residues long. The ends were cut back, 2 bases at V and 6 bases at J, with 12 bases in the middle. Germline V lookup: CDR1 SGHKS, CDR2 YYEKEE (reference sequence). The CDR3 here is CASSLVDGLNSPLHF. The CDR3 nucleotides are TGTGCCAGCAGCTTAGTGGACGGACTTAATTCACCCCTCCACTTT.

V is TRBV7-9 and J is TRBJ2-7; 12 positions agree with TRBD1. Germline V gene sequence: CDR1 SEHNR, CDR2 FQNEAQ (reference sequence). The CDR3 is 15 residues long. V was clipped by 1 base and J by 5 bases; unmatched bases: 3. As DNA, the CDR3 is TGTGCCAGCAGCTTAGTGGGACAGGGGGCCAACGAGCAGTACTTC. Translating it yields CASSLVGQGANEQYF.

The chain recombines TRBV28 with TRBJ2-1, with D maybe TRBD1 (5 bases). The CDR3 is 17 amino acids. The germline CDR1 and CDR2 sequences are MDHEN and SYDVKM. The V end was cut by 5 bases, the J end by 0 bases, with 17 bases between. CDR3 sequence reads: CASSPPMDTSSYNEQFF. The CDR3 DNA follows: TGTGCCAGCAGTCCTCCCATGGACACGAGCTCCTACAATGAGCAGTTCTTC.

V is TRBV7-9 and J is TRBJ2-3, with 14 nucleotides matching TRBD2. Germline V gene data show CDR1 as SEHNR and CDR2 as FQNEAQ (reference sequence). The V gene end was trimmed by 5 bases and the J gene end by 3 bases; junction bases not matched to a gene: 13. This CDR3 has 19 residues. The chain's CDR3 is CASSTQLTSGREGTDTQYF. CDR3 in DNA: TGTGCCAGCAGCACCCAACTGACTAGCGGGAGGGAGGGGACAGATACGCAGTATTTT.

V gene TRBV5-1 combines with J gene TRBJ2-3, with 8 bases matching TRBD2. Germline V gene sequence: CDR1 SGHRS, CDR2 YFSETQ. CDR3 length equals 15 residues. The J segment lost 6 bases and the V segment lost 6 bases, leaving 12 bases of the junction unmatched. The CDR3 here is CASTLGLVGGDTQYF. The CDR3 DNA reads TGCGCCAGCACGCTGGGACTAGTTGGGGGGGATACGCAGTATTTT. Using reference TRBV5-1 and TRBJ2-3 for the parts outside the CDR3, the full variable domain is KAGVTQTPRYLIKTRGQQVTLSCSPISGHRSVSWYQQTPGQGLQFLFEYFSETQRNKGNFPGRFSGRQFSNSRSEMNVSTLELGDSALYLCASTLGLVGGDTQYFGPGTRLTVL.

The rearrangement uses TRBV5-4 and TRBJ2-2; 8 bases agree with TRBD2. The CDR3 has 18 amino acids. In germline, CDR1 is SGHNT, CDR2 YYREEE (reference sequence). Trimming removed 0 bases from V and 0 bases from J; junction bases left unmatched: 7. The CDR3 sequence: CASSLDAVAGTNTGELFF. CDR3 nucleotides: TGTGCCAGCAGCTTGGATGCGGTAGCGGGGACGAACACCGGGGAGCTGTTTTTT.